This T cell receptor (beta chain) appears in the sequencing data of a study of neurological immune-mediated disorders. This clonotype was counted at least ten times. Using its own MiXCR run on the 5' RACE reads, TCRdb lists one record per CDR3 protein. Counted here are roughly 100,000 distinct CDR3 sequences, 3.5% occurring once; the ten biggest clones make up around 6%. The CDR3 has 14 residues. CDR1 and CDR2 from the germline V gene are SGHRS and YFSETQ. The V end was cut by 1 base, the J end by 4 bases, with 9 bases between. This TCR was recovered from a woman between 18 and 29 years old with multiple sclerosis. Material: PBMCs. J is TRBJ2-1 and V is TRBV5-1; D gene uncertain. The CDR3 region is CASSLRPTYNEQFF. The CDR3 DNA follows: TGCGCCAGCAGCTTGAGGCCGACGTACAATGAGCAGTTCTTC.